Below, 17 T cell receptor beta chains from the same sample are listed, as sequenced in a study of blood T cell repertoires in COVID-19. Clones were sequenced by immunoSEQ multiplex PCR, and TCRdb holds only the in-frame ones, with some missing. The table lists tens of thousands of clones, 84% of them singletons. The sample taken for sequencing was peripheral blood. The receptors here all came from a middle-aged man with active or convalescent COVID-19.

The chain is built from TRBV3-1 (or the pseudogene TRBV3-2) and TRBJ1-5, with TRBD1 matching 9 bases. The CDR3 spans 15 residues. J gave up 6 bases and V 1 base, and 4 bases lay outside the gene matches. Per germline, CDR1 LGHDT and CDR2 YNNKEL (reference sequence). The CDR3 DNA reads TGTGCCAGCAGCCAAGGACAGGGGGGGGGTCAGCCCCAGCATTTT. It codes for CASSQGQGGGQPQHF.

The CDR3 DNA sequence: TGTGCCAGCAGCGCACGGGGGGGCGAAGAGACCCAGTACTTC. Protein product: CASSARGGEETQYF. The V gene is TRBV7-2, the J gene TRBJ2-5; 8 nucleotides line up with TRBD2. Trimming cost V 5 bases and J 3 bases; bases outside gene matches: 5. The V gene's germline CDR1 is SGHTA and CDR2 FQGNSA. The CDR3 sequence is 14 residues long.

This chain joins TRBV4-2 and TRBJ1-5, with no clear D. V dropped 0 bases and J dropped 3 bases, with 6 bases sitting between them. CDR1 and CDR2 (germline): LGHNA, YNFKEQ. This CDR3 has 14 amino acids. The CDR3 nucleotides read TGTGCCAGCAGCCAAGAGGGCAACAATCAGCCCCAGCATTTT. Amino acid sequence: CASSQEGNNQPQHF.

The rearrangement uses TRBV6-5 and TRBJ1-1, with TRBD1 matching over 10 bases. CDR3 length: 15 amino acids. J was trimmed by 5 bases and V by 5 bases; bases with no gene match: 8. The germline V gene has CDR1 MNHEY and CDR2 SVGAGI. In DNA form, the CDR3 reads TGTGCCAGCAGTCCTCAGGGACAGGGGAGAACTGAAGCTTTCTTT. This gives the protein CASSPQGQGRTEAFF.

The genes are TRBV19 and TRBJ1-1; possibly TRBD1 for D (5 bases). Germline V gene sequence: CDR1 LNHDA, CDR2 SQIVND (reference sequence). The CDR3 totals 12 residues. The ends were cut back, 5 bases at V and 4 bases at J, with 8 bases in the middle. The CDR3 sequence is CASSPQGTEAFF. The CDR3 bases are TGTGCCAGTAGTCCTCAGGGCACTGAAGCTTTCTTT.

The chain has TRBV24-1 and TRBJ2-3; D is possibly TRBD2 (6 bases). In germline, CDR1 is KGHDR, CDR2 SFDVKD. Between the trimmed V and J ends, which lost 9 bases and 0 bases, there was a span of 15 bases. This CDR3 has 15 residues. The CDR3 sequence: CATSHGGTSTDTQYF. The CDR3 nucleotides read TGTGCCACCTCTCACGGGGGAACTAGCACAGATACGCAGTATTTT.

This clone was picked up one time. The V call is TRBV19, the J call TRBJ1-1; no firm D call. CDR1 is LNHDA and CDR2 is SQIVND in the germline V gene (reference sequence). V lost 1 base and J lost 1, with 13 bases in between. The CDR3 extends over 16 amino acids. The CDR3, as DNA: TGTGCCAGTAGTATAGGGATCCCAGGATCGAACACTGAAGCTTTCTTT. It translates to CASSIGIPGSNTEAFF.

V is TRBV4-1 and J is TRBJ1-1; no clear D. With 0 bases removed from V and 4 bases from J, the gap between germline ends came to 12 bases. CDR1 and CDR2 (germline): MGHRA, YSYEKL. The CDR3 runs 15 residues. The CDR3 sequence: CASSQDNVLPTEAFF. CDR3 in DNA: TGCGCCAGCAGCCAAGATAATGTCCTCCCCACTGAAGCTTTCTTT.

This clone turned up a few times. V usage is TRBV27 and J usage is TRBJ1-4; D uncertain. The germline V and J ends were trimmed by 3 bases and 0 bases, with 11 bases remaining between them. The CDR3 runs 16 residues. Germline CDR1 MNHEY, CDR2 SMNVEV (reference sequence). CDR3 amino acids: CASSLNRLTTNEKLFF. Here the CDR3 DNA reads TGTGCCAGCAGTTTGAACAGACTAACAACTAATGAAAAACTGTTTTTT.

The chain uses TRBV3-1 (or the pseudogene TRBV3-2) and TRBJ2-1; unclear D gene. This CDR3 comprises 13 residues. Germline V CDR1 and CDR2: LGHDT, YNNKEL (reference sequence). V was clipped by 8 bases and J by 4 bases, with 12 bases between them. The CDR3 reads CASATMGYNEQFF. The CDR3 bases are TGTGCCAGCGCTACTATGGGTTACAATGAGCAGTTCTTC.

About this clone: The sample contains more than one DNA sequence encoding this CDR3. J is TRBJ1-2 and V is TRBV12-3 or TRBV12-4, with 7 bases that match TRBD1. The CDR3 extends over 12 amino acids. J gave up 5 bases and V 6 bases, and 3 bases lay outside the gene matches. The CDR3 spells CASSLTGYGYTF. In DNA form, the CDR3 reads TGTGCCAGCAGCTTGACAGGGTATGGCTACACCTTC.

This clone was seen only a few times. Other nucleotide sequences from this sample produce the same CDR3. The rearrangement links TRBV11-3 to TRBJ2-6; 10 bases fit TRBD2. After removal of 5 bases from V and 2 bases from J, the junction contained 3 bases not matched to a gene. The CDR3 totals 16 residues. Germline CDR1 is SGHNT and CDR2 is YENEEA. CDR3 region: CASSEAGGPGANVLTF. The CDR3 bases are TGTGCCAGCAGCGAAGCGGGGGGGCCTGGGGCCAACGTCCTGACTTTC.

This rearrangement joins TRBV7-6 to TRBJ1-1, with TRBD1 as a possible D gene (5 bases). Germline values: CDR1 SGHVS, CDR2 FNYEAQ. The ends were cut back, 5 bases at V and 0 bases at J, with 13 bases in the middle. CDR3 length equals 15 residues. CDR3: CASSPAQGLNTEAFF. As DNA, the CDR3 is TGTGCCAGCAGCCCAGCGCAGGGATTGAACACTGAAGCTTTCTTT.

This chain joins TRBV5-4 and TRBJ2-1, with 8 positions matching TRBD2. CDR1 and CDR2 from the germline V gene are SGHNT and YYREEE (reference sequence). The CDR3 covers 14 residues. The J segment lost 3 bases and the V segment lost 3 bases, leaving 2 bases of the junction unmatched. The chain's CDR3 is CASSSGLDYNEQFF. CDR3 in DNA: TGTGCCAGCAGCTCGGGACTAGACTACAATGAGCAGTTCTTC.

The chain carries TRBV6-5 and TRBJ1-1, with D possibly TRBD1 on 6 matching bases. The V gene's germline CDR1 is MNHEY and CDR2 SVGAGI. CDR3 length equals 11 residues. Trimming cost V 7 bases and J 3 bases, with 6 bases left between them. This chain's CDR3 is CASTGDTEAFF. CDR3 bases: TGTGCCAGCACAGGGGACACTGAAGCTTTCTTT.

The chain links TRBV4-2 to TRBJ1-1; 7 bases line up with TRBD1. CDR1 and CDR2 (germline): LGHNA, YNFKEQ. The CDR3 totals 15 residues. The V and J ends lost 1 base and 4 bases, in that order; junction bases with no gene match: 6. The CDR3 loop is CASSQARTGGTEAFF. The CDR3 DNA reads as TGTGCCAGCAGCCAAGCCCGGACAGGAGGCACTGAAGCTTTCTTT.

The chain has TRBV30 and TRBJ2-7, with 7 nucleotides matching TRBD2. Germline lookup yields CDR1 GTSNPN and CDR2 SVGIG (reference sequence). J was trimmed by 0 bases and V by 1 base; bases with no gene match: 3. The CDR3 is 14 residues long. CDR3 loop: CAWSAGGASYEQYF. The DNA for the CDR3 is TGTGCCTGGAGTGCGGGGGGAGCCTCCTACGAGCAGTACTTC. Looking up the rest from reference TRBV30 and TRBJ2-7 gives the full variable domain: SQTIHQWPATLVQPVGSPLSLECTVEGTSNPNLYWYRQAAGRGLQLLFYSVGIGQISSEVPQNLSASRPQDRQFILSSKKLLLSDSGFYLCAWSAGGASYEQYFGPGTRLTVT.